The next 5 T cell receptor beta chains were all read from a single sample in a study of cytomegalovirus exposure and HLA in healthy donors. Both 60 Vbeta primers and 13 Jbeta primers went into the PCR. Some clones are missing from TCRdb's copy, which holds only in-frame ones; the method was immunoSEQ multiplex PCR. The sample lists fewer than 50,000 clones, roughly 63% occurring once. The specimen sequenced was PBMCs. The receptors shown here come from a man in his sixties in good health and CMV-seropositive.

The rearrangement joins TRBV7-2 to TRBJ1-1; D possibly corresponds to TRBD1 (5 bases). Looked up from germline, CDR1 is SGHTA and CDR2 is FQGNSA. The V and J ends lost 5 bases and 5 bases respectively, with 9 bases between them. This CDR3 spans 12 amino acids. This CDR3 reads CASSKGVTEAFF. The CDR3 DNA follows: TGTGCCAGCAGCAAAGGGGTGACTGAAGCTTTCTTT.

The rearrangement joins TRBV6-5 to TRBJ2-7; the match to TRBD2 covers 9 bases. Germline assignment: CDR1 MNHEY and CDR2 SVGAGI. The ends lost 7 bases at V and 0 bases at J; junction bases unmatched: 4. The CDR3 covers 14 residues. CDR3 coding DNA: TGTGCCAGCAAGACTAGCGGAAGCTCCTACGAGCAGTACTTC. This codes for CASKTSGSSYEQYF.

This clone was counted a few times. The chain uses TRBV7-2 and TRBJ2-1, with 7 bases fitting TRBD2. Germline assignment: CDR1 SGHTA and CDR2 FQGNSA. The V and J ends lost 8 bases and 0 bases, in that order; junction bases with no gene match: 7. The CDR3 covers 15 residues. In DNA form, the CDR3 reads TGTGCCAGCGGCCGGGGGGAGTCCTCCTACAATGAGCAGTTCTTC. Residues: CASGRGESSYNEQFF.

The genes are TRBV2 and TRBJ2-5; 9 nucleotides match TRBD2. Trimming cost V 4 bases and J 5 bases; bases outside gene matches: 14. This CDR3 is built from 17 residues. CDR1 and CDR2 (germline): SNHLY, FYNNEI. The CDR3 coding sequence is TGTGCCAGCAGTGGGATAGGTAGCGGGAGAGAGGGGGAGACCCAGTACTTC. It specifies CASSGIGSGREGETQYF.

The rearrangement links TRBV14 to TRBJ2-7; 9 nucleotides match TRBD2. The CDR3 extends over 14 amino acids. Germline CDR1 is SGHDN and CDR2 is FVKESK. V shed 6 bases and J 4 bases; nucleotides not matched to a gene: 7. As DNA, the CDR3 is TGTGCCAGCAGTTACGGACTAGCGCGATACGAGCAGTACTTC. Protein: CASSYGLARYEQYF.